This TCR beta chain was obtained from a study of blood T cells in healthy people across ages. With a J-beta primer mix and a sample-barcoded 5' primer, a second PCR ran about 7 to 11 cycles. TCRdb redid the calling of the 5' RACE reads with MiXCR, one entry per CDR3 protein. The sample holds approximately 700,000 distinct CDR3 sequences; 32% are singletons and the top ten take less than 20%. Investigators took roughly 9.5 milliliters of peripheral blood from every donor. Whole-study findings and limits: While age rose, TCR beta diversity per million T cells dropped in a roughly linear way. Naive and antigen-experienced cells were not separated, limiting conclusive comparison.

From germline, CDR1 is MNHNS and CDR2 SASEGT. V dropped 2 bases and J dropped 0 bases, with 12 bases sitting between them. The CDR3 loop spans 16 amino acids. This clonotype was found a few times. The antigen is unknown. Sequencing was done on a sample of blood. The clonotype comes from a woman older than 75 in good health. V is TRBV6-1 and J is TRBJ2-3; possibly TRBD2 for D (7 bases). The CDR3 here is CASSERGGASTDTQYF. In nucleotides, the CDR3 is TGTGCCAGCAGTGAAAGAGGGGGGGCTAGCACAGATACGCAGTATTTT.